The clone carrying this T cell receptor (beta chain) was picked up a small number of times. The antigen is unknown. The entry originates in a study of T cell responses to AZD1222 COVID-19 vaccine. Broader study findings: The donors showed a predominance of white British ancestry and of females, with possible underestimation of clonal diversity. A reported finding is that nearly half of spike-specific TCRs target unmutated variant regions. Vaccination with two AZD1222 doses was followed by a rise in Spike-specific TCR breadth and depth.

Sequencing was performed with immunoSEQ multiplex PCR; in TCRdb, only in-frame clones are kept and a portion is missing. The sample lists 120,000 to 150,000 clones; 91% were seen once. V was clipped by 5 bases and J by 4 bases; unmatched bases: 2. The CDR3 is made up of 13 amino acids. This sequence was found in an adult in good health. The sample here was peripheral blood, taken on day 0 of AZD1222 vaccination. This chain joins TRBV12-3 or TRBV12-4 and TRBJ1-1; 9 nucleotides line up with TRBD1. CDR3 coding DNA: TGTGCCAGCAGTAACAGGGGGCCCACTGAAGCTTTCTTT. This codes for CASSNRGPTEAFF.